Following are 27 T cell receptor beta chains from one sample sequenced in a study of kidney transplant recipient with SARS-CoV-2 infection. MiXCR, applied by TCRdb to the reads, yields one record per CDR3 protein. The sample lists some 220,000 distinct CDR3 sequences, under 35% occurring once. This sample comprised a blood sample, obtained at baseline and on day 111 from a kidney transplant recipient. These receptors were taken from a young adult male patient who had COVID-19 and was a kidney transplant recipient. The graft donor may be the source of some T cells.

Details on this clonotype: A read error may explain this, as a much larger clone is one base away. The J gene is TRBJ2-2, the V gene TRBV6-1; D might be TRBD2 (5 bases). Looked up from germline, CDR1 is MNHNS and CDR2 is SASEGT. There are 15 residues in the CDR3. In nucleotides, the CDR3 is TGTGCCAGCAGTGAAGATACTAGTTTCCCCGGGGAGCTGCTTTTT. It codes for CASSEDTSFPGELLF.

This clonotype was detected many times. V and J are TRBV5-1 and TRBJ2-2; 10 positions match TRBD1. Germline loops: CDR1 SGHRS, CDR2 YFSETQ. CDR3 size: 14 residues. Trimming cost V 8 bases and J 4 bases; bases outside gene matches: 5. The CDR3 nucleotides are TGCGCCAGTACCGACAGGGGGCTCACCGGGGAGCTGTTTTTT. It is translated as CASTDRGLTGELFF. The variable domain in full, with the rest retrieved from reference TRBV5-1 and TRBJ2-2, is KAGVTQTPRYLIKTRGQQVTLSCSPISGHRSVSWYQQTPGQGLQFLFEYFSETQRNKGNFPGRFSGRQFSNSRSEMNVSTLELGDSALYLCASTDRGLTGELFFGEGSRLTVL.

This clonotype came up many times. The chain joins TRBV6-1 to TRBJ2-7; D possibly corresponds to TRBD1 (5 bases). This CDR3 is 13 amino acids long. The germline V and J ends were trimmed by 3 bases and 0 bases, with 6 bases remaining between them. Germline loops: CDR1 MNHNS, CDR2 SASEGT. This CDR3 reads CASSDRVSYEQYF. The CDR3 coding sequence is TGTGCCAGCAGTGACAGGGTCTCCTACGAGCAGTACTTC.

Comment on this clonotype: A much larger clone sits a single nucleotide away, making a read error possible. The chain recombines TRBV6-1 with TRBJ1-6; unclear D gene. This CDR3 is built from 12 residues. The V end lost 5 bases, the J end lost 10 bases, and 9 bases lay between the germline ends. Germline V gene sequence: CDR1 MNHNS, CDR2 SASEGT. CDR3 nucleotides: TGTGCCAGCAGTCTACTCAGGTCACCCCTCCACTTT. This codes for CASSLLRSPLHF.

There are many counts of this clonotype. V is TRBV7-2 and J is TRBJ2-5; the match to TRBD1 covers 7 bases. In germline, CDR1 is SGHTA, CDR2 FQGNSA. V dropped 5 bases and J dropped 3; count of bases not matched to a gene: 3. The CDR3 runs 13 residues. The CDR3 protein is CASSTGTEETQYF. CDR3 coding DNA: TGTGCCAGCAGCACCGGGACAGAAGAGACCCAGTACTTC.

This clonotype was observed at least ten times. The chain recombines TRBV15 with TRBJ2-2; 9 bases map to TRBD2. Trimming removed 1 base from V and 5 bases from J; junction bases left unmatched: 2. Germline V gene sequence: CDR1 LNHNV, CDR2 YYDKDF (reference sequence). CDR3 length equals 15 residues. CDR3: CATSRVAGVTGELFF. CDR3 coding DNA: TGTGCCACCAGCAGAGTAGCGGGAGTGACCGGGGAGCTGTTTTTT.

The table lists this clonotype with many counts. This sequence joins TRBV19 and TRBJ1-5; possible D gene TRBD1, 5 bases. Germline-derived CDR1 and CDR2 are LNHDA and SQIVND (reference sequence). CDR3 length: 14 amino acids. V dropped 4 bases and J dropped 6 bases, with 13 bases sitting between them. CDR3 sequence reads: CASSTLGPPQPQHF. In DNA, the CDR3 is TGTGCCAGTAGTACTTTGGGGCCCCCTCAGCCCCAGCATTTT.

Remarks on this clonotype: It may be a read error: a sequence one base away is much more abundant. This CDR3 is CANSCAVPISFSETQYF. The CDR3 DNA is TGTGCCAACAGCTGCGCAGTTCCCATTTCTTTCTCTGAGACCCAGTACTTC. The chain combines TRBV3-1 with TRBJ2-5; D call uncertain. The CDR3 length is 17 residues. CDR1 is LGHDT, CDR2 YNNKEL, per germline (reference sequence).

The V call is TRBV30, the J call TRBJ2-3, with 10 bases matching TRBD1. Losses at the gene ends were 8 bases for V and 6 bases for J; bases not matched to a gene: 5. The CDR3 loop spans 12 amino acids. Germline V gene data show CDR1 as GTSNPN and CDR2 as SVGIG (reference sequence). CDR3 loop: CARDRGRDTQYF. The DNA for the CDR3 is TGTGCCCGGGACAGGGGACGGGATACGCAGTATTTT.

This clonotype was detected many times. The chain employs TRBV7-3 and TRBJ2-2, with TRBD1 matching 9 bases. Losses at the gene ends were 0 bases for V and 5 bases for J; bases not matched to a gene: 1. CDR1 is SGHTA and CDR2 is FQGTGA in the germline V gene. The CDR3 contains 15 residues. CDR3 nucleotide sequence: TGTGCCAGCAGCTTAACGGGGACAGGGACCGGGGAGCTGTTTTTT. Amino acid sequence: CASSLTGTGTGELFF.

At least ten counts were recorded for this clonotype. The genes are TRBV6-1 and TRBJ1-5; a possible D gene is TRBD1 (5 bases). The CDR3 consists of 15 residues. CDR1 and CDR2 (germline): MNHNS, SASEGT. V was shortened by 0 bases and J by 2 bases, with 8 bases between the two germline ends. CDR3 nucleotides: TGTGCCAGCAGTGAAGCGGGGCAGGGCAATCAGCCCCAGCATTTT. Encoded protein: CASSEAGQGNQPQHF.

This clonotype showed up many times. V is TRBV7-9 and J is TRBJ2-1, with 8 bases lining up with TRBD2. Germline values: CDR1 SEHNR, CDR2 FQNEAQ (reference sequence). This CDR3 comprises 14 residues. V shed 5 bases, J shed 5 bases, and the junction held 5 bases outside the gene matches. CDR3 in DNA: TGTGCCAGCAGCCGGACTAGCCGGAACAATGAGCAGTTCTTC. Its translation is CASSRTSRNNEQFF.

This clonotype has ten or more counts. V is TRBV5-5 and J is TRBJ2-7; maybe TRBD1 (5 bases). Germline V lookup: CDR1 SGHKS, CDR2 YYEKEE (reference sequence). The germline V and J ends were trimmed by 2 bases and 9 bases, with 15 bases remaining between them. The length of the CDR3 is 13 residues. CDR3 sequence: CASSLEPRVGQYF. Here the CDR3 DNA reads TGTGCCAGCAGCTTAGAGCCCAGGGTGGGGCAGTACTTC.

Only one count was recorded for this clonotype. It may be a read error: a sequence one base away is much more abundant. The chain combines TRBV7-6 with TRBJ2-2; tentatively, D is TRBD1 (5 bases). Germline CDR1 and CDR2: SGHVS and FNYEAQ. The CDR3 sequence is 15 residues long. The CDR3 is CAGSLSGAGPGELFF. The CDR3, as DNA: TGTGCCGGCAGCCTGTCTGGGGCCGGCCCCGGGGAGCTGTTTTTT.

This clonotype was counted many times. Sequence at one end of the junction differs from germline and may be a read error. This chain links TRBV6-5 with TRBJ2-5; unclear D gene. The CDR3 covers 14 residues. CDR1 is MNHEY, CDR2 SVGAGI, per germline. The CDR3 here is CASSSQFLQGTQYF. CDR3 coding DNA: TGTGCCAGCAGTTCCCAATTCCTACAAGGGACCCAGTACTTC.

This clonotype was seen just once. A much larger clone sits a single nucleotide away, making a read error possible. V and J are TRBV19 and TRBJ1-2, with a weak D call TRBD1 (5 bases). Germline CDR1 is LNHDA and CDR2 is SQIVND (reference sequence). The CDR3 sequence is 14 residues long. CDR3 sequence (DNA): TGTGCCGGTAGTTTAGGCAGGGCGGCCTATGGCTACACCTTC. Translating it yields CAGSLGRAAYGYTF.

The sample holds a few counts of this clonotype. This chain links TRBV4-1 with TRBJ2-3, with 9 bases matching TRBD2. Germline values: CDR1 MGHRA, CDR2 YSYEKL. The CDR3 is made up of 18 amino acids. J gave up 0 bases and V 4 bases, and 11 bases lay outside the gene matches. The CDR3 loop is CASSPQGSGGTSTDTQYF. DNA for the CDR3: TGCGCCAGCAGCCCTCAGGGCAGCGGGGGGACTAGCACAGATACGCAGTATTTT.

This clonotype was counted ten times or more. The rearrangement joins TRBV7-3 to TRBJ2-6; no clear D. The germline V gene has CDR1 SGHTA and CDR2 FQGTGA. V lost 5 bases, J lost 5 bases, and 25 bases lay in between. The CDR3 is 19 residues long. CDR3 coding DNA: TGTGCCAGCAGCGCTCGCTTCAGACGCTTACAAAGTCGGGCCAACGTCCTGACTTTC. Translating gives CASSARFRRLQSRANVLTF.

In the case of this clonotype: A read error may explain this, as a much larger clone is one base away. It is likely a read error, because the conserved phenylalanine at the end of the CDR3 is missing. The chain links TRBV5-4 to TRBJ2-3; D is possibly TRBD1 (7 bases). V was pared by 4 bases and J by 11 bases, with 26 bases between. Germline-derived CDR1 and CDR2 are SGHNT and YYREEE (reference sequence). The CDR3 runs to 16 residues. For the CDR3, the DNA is TGTGCCAGCAGCCTAAACCCAGGGGGGAGAGTGTGGATGCAGTATCTT. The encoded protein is CASSLNPGGRVWMQYL.

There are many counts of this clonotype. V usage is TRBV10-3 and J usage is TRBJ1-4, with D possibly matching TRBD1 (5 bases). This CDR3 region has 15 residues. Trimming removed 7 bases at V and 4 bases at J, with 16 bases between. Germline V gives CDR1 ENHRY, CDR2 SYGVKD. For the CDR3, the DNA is TGTGCCATCAATCCCGGGACGGCCGATAATGAAAAACTGTTTTTT. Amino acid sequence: CAINPGTADNEKLFF.

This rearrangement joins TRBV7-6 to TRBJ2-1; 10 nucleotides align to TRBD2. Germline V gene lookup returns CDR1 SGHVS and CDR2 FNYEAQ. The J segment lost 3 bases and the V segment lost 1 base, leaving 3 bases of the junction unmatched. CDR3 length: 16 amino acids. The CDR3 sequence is CASSLEAGGNYNEQFF. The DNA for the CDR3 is TGTGCCAGCAGCTTAGAAGCGGGGGGGAACTACAATGAGCAGTTCTTC. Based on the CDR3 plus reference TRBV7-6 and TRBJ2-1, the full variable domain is GAGVSQSPRYKVTKRGQDVALRCDPISGHVSLYWYRQALGQGPEFLTYFNYEAQQDKSGLPNDRFSAERPEGSISTLTIQRTEQRDSAMYRCASSLEAGGNYNEQFFGPGTRLTVL.

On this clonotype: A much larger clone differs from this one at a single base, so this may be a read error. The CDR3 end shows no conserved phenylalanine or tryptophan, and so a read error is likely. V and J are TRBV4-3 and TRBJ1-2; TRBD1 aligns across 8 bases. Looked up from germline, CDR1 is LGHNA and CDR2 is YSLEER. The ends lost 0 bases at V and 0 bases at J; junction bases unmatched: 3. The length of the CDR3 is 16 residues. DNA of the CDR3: TGCGCCAGCAGCCAAGACCGGGACAGGCCTAACTATGGCTACACCGTC. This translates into CASSQDRDRPNYGYTV.

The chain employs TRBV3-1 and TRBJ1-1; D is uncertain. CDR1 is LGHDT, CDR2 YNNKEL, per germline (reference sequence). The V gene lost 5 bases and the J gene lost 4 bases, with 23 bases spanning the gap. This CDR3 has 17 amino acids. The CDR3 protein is CASSFEIPVPIRTEAFF. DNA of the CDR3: TGTGCCAGCAGCTTCGAAATTCCCGTTCCAATTCGCACTGAAGCTTTCTTT. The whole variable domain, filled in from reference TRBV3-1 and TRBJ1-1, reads DTAVSQTPKYLVTQMGNDKSIKCEQNLGHDTMYWYKQDSKKFLKIMFSYNNKELIINETVPNRFSPKSPDKAHLNLHINSLELGDSAVYFCASSFEIPVPIRTEAFFGQGTRLTVV.

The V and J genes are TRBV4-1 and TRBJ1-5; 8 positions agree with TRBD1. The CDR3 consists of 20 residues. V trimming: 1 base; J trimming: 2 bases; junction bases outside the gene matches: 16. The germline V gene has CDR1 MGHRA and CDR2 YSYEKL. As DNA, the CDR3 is TGCGCCAGCAGCCAAGCCCCACCCCTGGACAGGGCTTTCGGCAATCAGCCCCAGCATTTT. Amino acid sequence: CASSQAPPLDRAFGNQPQHF.

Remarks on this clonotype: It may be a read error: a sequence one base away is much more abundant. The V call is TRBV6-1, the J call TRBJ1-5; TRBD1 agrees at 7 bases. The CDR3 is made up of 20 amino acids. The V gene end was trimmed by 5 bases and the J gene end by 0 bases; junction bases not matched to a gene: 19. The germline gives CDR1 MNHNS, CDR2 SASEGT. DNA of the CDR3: TGTGCCAGCAGTCCTCGAACAGACAGGGCTGGGGTATATAGCAATCAGCCCCAGCATTTT. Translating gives CASSPRTDRAGVYSNQPQHF.

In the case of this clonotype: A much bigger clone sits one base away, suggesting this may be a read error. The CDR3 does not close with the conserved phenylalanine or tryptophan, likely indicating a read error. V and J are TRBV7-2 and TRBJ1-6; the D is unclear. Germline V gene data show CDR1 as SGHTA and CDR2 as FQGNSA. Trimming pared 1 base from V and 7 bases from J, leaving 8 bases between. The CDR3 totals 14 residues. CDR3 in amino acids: CASSLGTSNSPLHL. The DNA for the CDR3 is TGTGCCAGCAGCTTAGGTACATCCAATTCACCCCTCCACCTT.

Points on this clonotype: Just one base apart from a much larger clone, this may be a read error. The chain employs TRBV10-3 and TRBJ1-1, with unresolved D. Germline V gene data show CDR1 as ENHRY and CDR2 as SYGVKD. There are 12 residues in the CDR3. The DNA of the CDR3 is TGTGCCACCAGTGGGCCGGCAGGAGAAGCTTTCTTT. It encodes CATSGPAGEAFF.